The entry below describes one T cell receptor beta chain. The data derive from a study of response to subunit inactivated influenza vaccine. From the RT-PCR reads, TCRdb called clonotypes with MiXCR, one entry per CDR3 protein. The sample lists just under 550,000 distinct CDR3 sequences, approximately 22% occurring once. The CDR3 spans 15 residues. With 4 bases clipped from V and 7 bases from J, the junction kept 7 bases outside the gene matches. CDR1 SGHTA and CDR2 FQGNSA come from the germline V gene. The same specimen was also included in a second study, on T cells expressing NK-cell markers. That report notes: Beta-chain TCR cDNA was generated via 5'RACE template switching with UMIs. Eight donors were sequenced, of whom seven were HCMV-seropositive, while the remaining one was HCMV-seronegative.

The chain employs TRBV7-2 and TRBJ2-2; 9 nucleotides line up with TRBD1. This TCR was recovered from a man aged 45-65 years who received an inactivated influenza vaccine. The sample in question was CD4+ T cells sorted from PBMCs, obtained 11 to 12 days after vaccination. The CDR3 here is CASSSYRGQSGELFF. The CDR3 nucleotides read TGTGCCAGCAGCTCCTACAGGGGGCAGAGCGGGGAGCTGTTTTTT.